This T cell receptor (beta chain) stems from a study of PD-1 blockade in classical Hodgkin lymphoma. As to time point: newly diagnosed, previously untreated cHL patient sample. Investigators isolated CD4+ T cells from thawed PBMCs through magnetic negative selection. This CDR3 region has 13 residues. Trimming removed 4 bases from V and 8 bases from J, with 14 bases in between. The germline V gene encodes CDR1 LGHNA and CDR2 YSLEER. The data were produced by immunoSEQ multiplex PCR, yet TCRdb's version contains in-frame clones alone and is incomplete. The sample includes around 30,000 clones, 75% to 90% of them seen just once.

The chain has TRBV4-3 and TRBJ1-1; tentatively, D is TRBD1 (5 bases). The sequencing input was CD4+ T cells from blood. The TCR comes from a human donor with classical Hodgkin lymphoma. For the CDR3, the DNA is TGCGCCAGCAGCCCGGAGGGGAGGGGCGAAGCTTTCTTT. Its protein is CASSPEGRGEAFF.